This T cell receptor (beta chain) derives from a study of shared clonotypes between healthy human individuals. Deletions cut 0 bases from V and 0 bases from J, with 17 bases between. The CDR3 consists of 18 residues. Per the germline V gene, CDR1 is SGDLS and CDR2 is YYNGEE. Researchers ran the assay at a deep level. The table came from immunoSEQ multiplex PCR; TCRdb's copy has only in-frame clones and leaves some out. The sample comprises 1.4 million to 1.5 million clones, more than 95% of which are singletons, and roughly 1.2% rests with the top ten. A CD45RA-negative memory subset and a CD45RA+ naive subset were separated from the CD4+ cells.

This clonotype originated in a man aged 30 to 45 in good health. Sequenced sample: naive CD4+ T cells sorted from blood. Subset indicated: CD45RA+ positively selected. The chain combines TRBV9 with TRBJ2-3; D is perhaps TRBD2 (5 bases). CDR3 amino acids: CASSVASIDFLSTDTQYF. CDR3 nucleotides: TGTGCCAGCAGCGTAGCTAGCATCGACTTCTTAAGCACAGATACGCAGTATTTT.